The 7 T cell receptor beta chains reported below all come from one sample, sequenced in a study of T-cell reconstitution after alpha-beta-depleted transplantation in children. Unique molecular identifiers were used in preparing the TCRbeta library. Using its own MiXCR run on the PCR reads, TCRdb lists one record per CDR3 protein. This table has about 130,000 distinct CDR3 sequences, 9.7% appearing once. Sequences were derived from PBMCs, mostly from graft donor cells, sampled 180 days after TCRalphabeta/CD19-depleted stem cell transplant. All receptors come from a girl in the first two years of life who had a stem cell transplant for combined immunodeficiency, so the T cells may come from the graft donor.

J is TRBJ2-3 and V is TRBV5-1, with D perhaps TRBD1 or TRBD2 (5 bases each). V lost 0 bases, J lost 4 bases, and 15 bases lay in between. This CDR3 region has 16 residues. From germline, CDR1 is SGHRS and CDR2 YFSETQ. CDR3 bases: TGCGCCAGCAGCTTGGCTGGGACGGATAGTGCAGATACGCAGTATTTT. It is translated as CASSLAGTDSADTQYF.

This clonotype was seen more than once but under ten times. This sequence joins TRBV20-1 and TRBJ2-1, with 9 bases matching TRBD2. The junction had 8 bases not matched to a gene; V was cut back by 7 bases and J by 4 bases. The CDR3 runs to 14 residues. Germline loops: CDR1 DFQATT, CDR2 SNEGSKA (reference sequence). The CDR3 protein is CSVPPGLAYNEQFF. The CDR3 DNA is TGCAGTGTCCCTCCGGGACTAGCTTACAATGAGCAGTTCTTC.

This clonotype was seen a handful of times. V and J are TRBV4-3 and TRBJ1-2, with a weak D call TRBD1 (5 bases). The CDR3 sequence is 15 residues long. Trimming left V 0 bases short and J 4 bases short, with 12 bases between. CDR1 and CDR2 from the germline V gene are LGHNA and YSLEER. For the CDR3, the DNA is TGCGCCAGCAGCCAAGATCGGCCAGGGAGCTATGGCTACACCTTC. This codes for CASSQDRPGSYGYTF.

At least ten counts were recorded for this clonotype. The CDR3 DNA is TGTGCCAGCAGGGTGGTTGGGGGCCTGGAGACCCAGTACTTC. Amino acids: CASRVVGGLETQYF. The chain carries TRBV5-5 and TRBJ2-5; maybe TRBD1 (6 bases). From germline, CDR1 is SGHKS and CDR2 YYEKEE (reference sequence). CDR3 length: 14 residues. The V gene lost 5 bases and the J gene lost 5 bases, with 16 bases spanning the gap.

The gene calls are TRBV28 and TRBJ2-7, with a weak D call TRBD2 (5 bases). Trimming cost V 3 bases and J 3 bases, with 27 bases left between them. The CDR3 is made up of 19 amino acids. CDR1 and CDR2 from the germline V gene are MDHEN and SYDVKM. The CDR3 DNA reads as TGTGCCAGCAGTTTTAGCGAGGGTATTATATTTAATATTTTCTACGAGCAGTACTTC. It specifies CASSFSEGIIFNIFYEQYF.

The sample holds a few counts of this clonotype. The chain has TRBV7-3 and TRBJ1-1, with 9 positions matching TRBD1. CDR3 length: 13 amino acids. The germline V gene has CDR1 SGHTA and CDR2 FQGTGA. The J segment lost 3 bases and the V segment lost 6 bases, leaving 2 bases of the junction unmatched. This CDR3 is CASRRDRDTEAFF. CDR3 coding DNA: TGTGCCAGCAGGAGGGACAGGGACACTGAAGCTTTCTTT.

The V call is TRBV11-2, the J call TRBJ2-7, with 7 bases that match TRBD2. The germline gives CDR1 SGHAT, CDR2 FQNNGV. The CDR3 consists of 15 residues. Trimming at V came to 5 bases and at J to 3 bases, leaving 10 bases not matched to a gene. This chain's CDR3 is CASSPNGLGRYEQYF. The CDR3 nucleotides read TGTGCCAGCAGCCCGAACGGACTAGGACGCTACGAGCAGTACTTC.